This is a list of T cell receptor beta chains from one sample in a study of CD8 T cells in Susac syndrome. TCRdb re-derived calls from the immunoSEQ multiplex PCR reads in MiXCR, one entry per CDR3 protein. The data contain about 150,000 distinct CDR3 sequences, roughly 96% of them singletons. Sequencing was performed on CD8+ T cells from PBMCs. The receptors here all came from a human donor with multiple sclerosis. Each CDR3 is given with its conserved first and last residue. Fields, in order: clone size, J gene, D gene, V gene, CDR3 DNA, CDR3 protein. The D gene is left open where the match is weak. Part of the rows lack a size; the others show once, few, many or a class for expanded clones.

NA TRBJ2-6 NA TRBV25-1 TGTGCCAGCAGTTGGGAGGGGGCGCGGGGGGCCAACGTCCTGACTTTC CASSWEGARGANVLTF
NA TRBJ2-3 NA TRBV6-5 TGTGCCAGCAGTTACGGACCGCGCGGGGATACGCAGTATTTT CASSYGPRGDTQYF
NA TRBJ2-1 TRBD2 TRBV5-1 TGCGCCAGCAGCTGGACTAGGGCCGTCAATGAGCAGTTCTTC CASSWTRAVNEQFF
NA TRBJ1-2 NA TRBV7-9 TGTGCCAGCAGCTTATCTCCCGGGGCCGGAGGCTACACCTTC CASSLSPGAGGYTF
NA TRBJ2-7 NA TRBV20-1 TGCAGTGCTAGAGATCCCGACAGCTCCTACGAGCAGTACTTC CSARDPDSSYEQYF
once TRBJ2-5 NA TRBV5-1 TGCGCCAGCAGCTTGGATTGGGAGACCCAGTACTTC CASSLDWETQYF
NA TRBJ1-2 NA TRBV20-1 TGCAGTGCTAGAGATCACGAGATTTATGGCTACACCTTC CSARDHEIYGYTF
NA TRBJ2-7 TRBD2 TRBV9 TGTGCCAGCAGCGCTAGCGGGGATAGCTCCTACGAGCAGTACTTC CASSASGDSSYEQYF
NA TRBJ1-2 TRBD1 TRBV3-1 TGTGCCAGCAGACGGGAGACAGGGGCCTCCTCCCCTGGCTACACCTTC CASRRETGASSPGYTF
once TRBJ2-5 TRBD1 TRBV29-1 TGCAGCGTCTTGGACAGGGTTGAGACCCAGTACTTC CSVLDRVETQYF
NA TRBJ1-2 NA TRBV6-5 TGTGCCAGCAGGGCAGCCCCCAGCCCGAGTGGCTACACCTTC CASRAAPSPSGYTF
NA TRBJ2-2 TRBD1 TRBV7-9 TGTGCCAGCAGCTCGACCCAAGACAGGGGGCATGGCACCGGGGAGCTGTTTTTT CASSSTQDRGHGTGELFF
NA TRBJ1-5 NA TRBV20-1 TGCAGTGCTAGAGACCGAGGGGAATCGGGTCAGCCCCAGCATTTT CSARDRGESGQPQHF
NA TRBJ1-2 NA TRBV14 TGTGCCAGCAGCCAAGATGAGTCCATCACGAGGGGCTACACCTTC CASSQDESITRGYTF
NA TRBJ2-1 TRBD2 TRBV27 TGTGCCAGCTATACTCCCATCCCGGGGGGGCTCTTGATTAATGAGCAGTTCTTC CASYTPIPGGLLINEQFF
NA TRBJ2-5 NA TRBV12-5 TGTGCTAGTGCCCCGGAGGGAAGTGAGACCCAGTACTTC CASAPEGSETQYF
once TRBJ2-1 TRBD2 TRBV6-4 TGTGCCAGCAGTGAAACTAGCGGGTGGGTTGATGAGCAGTTCTTC CASSETSGWVDEQFF
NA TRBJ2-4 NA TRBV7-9 TGTGCCAGCAGCTTACCGGACCCAACGGCCAAAAACATTCAGTACTTC CASSLPDPTAKNIQYF
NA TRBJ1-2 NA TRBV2 TGTGCCATGAGTTCCGGTACTAACTATGGCTACACCTTC CAMSSGTNYGYTF
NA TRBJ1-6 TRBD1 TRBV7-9 TGTGCCAGCAGCCCGGCGGACAGGACACGCAATTCACCCCTCCACTTT CASSPADRTRNSPLHF
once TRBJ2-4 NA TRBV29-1 TGCAGCGTTGAAAGGGGTGACAAAAACATTCAGTACTTC CSVERGDKNIQYF
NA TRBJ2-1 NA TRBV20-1 TGCAGTGCCCTCAACGTGGGGGGGCACAATGAGCAGTTCTTC CSALNVGGHNEQFF
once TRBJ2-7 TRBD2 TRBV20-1 TGCAGTGCTAGAGGGGGAGGGAAAGGTGTTTACGAGCAGTACTTC CSARGGGKGVYEQYF
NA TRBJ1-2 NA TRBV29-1 TGCAGCGTTGTTACACGTAACTATGGCTACACCTTC CSVVTRNYGYTF
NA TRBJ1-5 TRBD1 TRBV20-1 TGCAGTGCTAGTCCCGGGACAGGGGTGGGGCAGCCCCAGCATTTT CSASPGTGVGQPQHF
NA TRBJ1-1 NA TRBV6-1 TGTGCCAGCAGTATTCACAGGGAAGGATACACTGAAGCTTTCTTT CASSIHREGYTEAFF
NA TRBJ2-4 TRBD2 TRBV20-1 TGCAGTGTCCGGGGGGACCCCAAAAACATTCAGTACTTC CSVRGDPKNIQYF
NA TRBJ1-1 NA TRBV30 TGTGCCTGGAGTGTGATACGGGCCAACACTGAAGCTTTCTTT CAWSVIRANTEAFF
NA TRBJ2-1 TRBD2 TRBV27 TGTGCCAGCAGTTTATCACTAGCGGGGTTCTATGAGCAGTTCTTC CASSLSLAGFYEQFF
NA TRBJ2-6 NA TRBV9 TGTGCCAGCAGCCCCAAGAGGTGGGAATACTCTGGGGCCAACGTCCTGACTTTC CASSPKRWEYSGANVLTF
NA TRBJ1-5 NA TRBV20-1 TGCAGTGCTTCGGACGGTTTTAGGGATAGCAATCAGCCCCAGCATTTT CSASDGFRDSNQPQHF
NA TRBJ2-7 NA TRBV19 TGTGCCAGTAGTATTCGCAGCGAGCAGTACTTC CASSIRSEQYF
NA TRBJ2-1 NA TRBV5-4 TGTGCCAGCAGCTCCGGCCGGGGCAGCGAGCAGTTCTTC CASSSGRGSEQFF
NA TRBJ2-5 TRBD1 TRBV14 TGTGCCAGCAGCCAAGAATACAACAGGGGCAGGGAGACCCAGTACTTC CASSQEYNRGRETQYF
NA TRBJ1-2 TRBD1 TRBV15 TGTGCCACCAGCAGACCCCTGAGCCGCTGGGACAGAAATAACTATGGCTACACCTTC CATSRPLSRWDRNNYGYTF
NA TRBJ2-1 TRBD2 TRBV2 TGTGCCAGCAGTGAAGGACTAGCGGGGGTCTACAATGAGCAGTTCTTC CASSEGLAGVYNEQFF
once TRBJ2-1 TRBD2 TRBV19 TGTGCCAGTTCGGGTAGCGGGGTATACAATGAGCAGTTCTTC CASSGSGVYNEQFF
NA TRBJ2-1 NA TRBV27 TGTGCCAGCAGCTCCATGGGGGGAACCTACAATGAGCAGTTCTTC CASSSMGGTYNEQFF
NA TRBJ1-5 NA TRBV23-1 TGCGCCAGCAGTCAATACAGGGATAGCAATCAGCCCCAGCATTTT CASSQYRDSNQPQHF
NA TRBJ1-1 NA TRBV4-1 TGCGCCAGCAGCCAAGCAGGGGATGGGGCTGAAGCTTTCTTT CASSQAGDGAEAFF
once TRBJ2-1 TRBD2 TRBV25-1 TGTGCCAGCGTAGCGGGGCTGTACAATGAGCAGTTCTTC CASVAGLYNEQFF
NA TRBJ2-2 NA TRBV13 TGTGCCAGCAGCCCCAATCTGGGGTCCACCGGGGAGCTGTTTTTT CASSPNLGSTGELFF
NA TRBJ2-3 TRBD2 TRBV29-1 TGCAGCGTCGGACTAGCGGGGGGCACAGATACGCAGTATTTT CSVGLAGGTDTQYF
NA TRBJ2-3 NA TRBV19 TGTGCCAGTAGTATCCAGGACTCCAGTCCAGATACGCAGTATTTT CASSIQDSSPDTQYF
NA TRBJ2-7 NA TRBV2 TGTGCCAGCAGTGTGAGGCAGGTATCCTACGAGCAGTACTTC CASSVRQVSYEQYF
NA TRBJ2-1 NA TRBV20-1 TGCAGTGCTATGCAGGGGAATGAGCAGTTCTTC CSAMQGNEQFF
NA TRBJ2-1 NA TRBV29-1 TGCAGCGTGGTTGATGACAGCTACAATGAGCAGTTCTTC CSVVDDSYNEQFF